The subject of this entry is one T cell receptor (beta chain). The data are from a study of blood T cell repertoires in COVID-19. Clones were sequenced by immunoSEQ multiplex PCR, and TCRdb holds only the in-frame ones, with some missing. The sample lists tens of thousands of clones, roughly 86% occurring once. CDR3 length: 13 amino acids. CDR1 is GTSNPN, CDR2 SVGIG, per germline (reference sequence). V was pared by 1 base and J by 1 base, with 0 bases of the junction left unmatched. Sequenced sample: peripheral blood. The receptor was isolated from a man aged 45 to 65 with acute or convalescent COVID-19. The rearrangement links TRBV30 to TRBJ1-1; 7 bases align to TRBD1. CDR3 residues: CAWSAGGNTEAFF. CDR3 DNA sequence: TGTGCCTGGAGTGCAGGGGGGAACACTGAAGCTTTCTTT.